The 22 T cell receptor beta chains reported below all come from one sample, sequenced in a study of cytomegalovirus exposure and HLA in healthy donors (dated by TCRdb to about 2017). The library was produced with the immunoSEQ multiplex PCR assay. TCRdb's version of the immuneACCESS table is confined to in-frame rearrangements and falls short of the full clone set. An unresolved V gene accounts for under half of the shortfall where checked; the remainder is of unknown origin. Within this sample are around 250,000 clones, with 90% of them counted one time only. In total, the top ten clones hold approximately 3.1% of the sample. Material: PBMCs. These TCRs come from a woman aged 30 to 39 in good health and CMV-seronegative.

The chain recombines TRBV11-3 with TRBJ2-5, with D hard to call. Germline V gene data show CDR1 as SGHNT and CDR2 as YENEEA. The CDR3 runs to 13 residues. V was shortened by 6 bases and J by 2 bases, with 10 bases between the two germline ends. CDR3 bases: TGTGCCAGCAGTTCGACAAATCAAGAGACCCAGTACTTC. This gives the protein CASSSTNQETQYF.

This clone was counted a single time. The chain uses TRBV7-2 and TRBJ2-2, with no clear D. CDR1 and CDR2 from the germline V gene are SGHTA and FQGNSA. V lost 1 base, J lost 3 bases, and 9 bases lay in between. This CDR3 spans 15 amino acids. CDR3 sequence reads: CASSLGGGDTGELFF. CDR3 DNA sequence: TGTGCCAGCAGCTTAGGAGGTGGGGACACCGGGGAGCTGTTTTTT.

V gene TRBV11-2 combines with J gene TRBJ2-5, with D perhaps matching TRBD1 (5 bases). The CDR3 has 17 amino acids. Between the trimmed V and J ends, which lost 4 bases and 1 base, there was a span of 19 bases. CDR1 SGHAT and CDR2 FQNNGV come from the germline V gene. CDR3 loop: CASSSDLRQPLQETQYF. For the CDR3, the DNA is TGTGCCAGCAGCTCCGATCTCAGACAGCCACTCCAAGAGACCCAGTACTTC.

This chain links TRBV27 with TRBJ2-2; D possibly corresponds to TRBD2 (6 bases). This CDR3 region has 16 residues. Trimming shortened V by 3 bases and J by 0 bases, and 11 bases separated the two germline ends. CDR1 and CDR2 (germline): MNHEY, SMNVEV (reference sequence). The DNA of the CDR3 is TGTGCCAGCAGTTTGGAGGGCCTTCCGAACACCGGGGAGCTGTTTTTT. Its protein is CASSLEGLPNTGELFF.

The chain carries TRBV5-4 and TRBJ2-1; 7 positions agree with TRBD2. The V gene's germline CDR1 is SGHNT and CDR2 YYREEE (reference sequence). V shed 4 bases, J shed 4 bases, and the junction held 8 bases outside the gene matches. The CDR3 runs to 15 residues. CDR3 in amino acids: CASSPGLDLYNEQFF. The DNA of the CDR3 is TGTGCCAGCAGCCCAGGACTAGATTTATACAATGAGCAGTTCTTC.

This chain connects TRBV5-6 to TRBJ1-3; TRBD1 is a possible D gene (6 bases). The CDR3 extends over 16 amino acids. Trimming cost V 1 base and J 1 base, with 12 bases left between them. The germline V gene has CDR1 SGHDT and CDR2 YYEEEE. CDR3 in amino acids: CASSLRGVRSGNTIYF. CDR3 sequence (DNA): TGTGCCAGCAGCTTGAGGGGGGTCCGGTCTGGAAACACCATATATTTT.

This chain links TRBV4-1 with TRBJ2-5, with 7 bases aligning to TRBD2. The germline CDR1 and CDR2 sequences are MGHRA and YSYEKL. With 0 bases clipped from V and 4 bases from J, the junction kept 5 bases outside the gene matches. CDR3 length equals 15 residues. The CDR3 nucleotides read TGCGCCAGCAGCCAAGAATGGTCTAGCGGAGAGACCCAGTACTTC. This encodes CASSQEWSSGETQYF.

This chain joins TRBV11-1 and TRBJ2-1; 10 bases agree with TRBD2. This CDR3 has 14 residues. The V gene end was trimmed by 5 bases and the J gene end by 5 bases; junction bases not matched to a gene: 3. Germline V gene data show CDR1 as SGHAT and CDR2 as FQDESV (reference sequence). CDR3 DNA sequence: TGTGCCAGCAGCCCGGGACTAGCGCACAATGAGCAGTTCTTC. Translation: CASSPGLAHNEQFF.

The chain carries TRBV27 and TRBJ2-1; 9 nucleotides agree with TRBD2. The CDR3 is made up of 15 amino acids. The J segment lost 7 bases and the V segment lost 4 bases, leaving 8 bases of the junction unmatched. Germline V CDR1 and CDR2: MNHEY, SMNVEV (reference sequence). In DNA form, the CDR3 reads TGTGCCAGCAGTTCGTTAGCGGGAGAGAAAAATGAGCAGTTCTTC. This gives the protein CASSSLAGEKNEQFF.

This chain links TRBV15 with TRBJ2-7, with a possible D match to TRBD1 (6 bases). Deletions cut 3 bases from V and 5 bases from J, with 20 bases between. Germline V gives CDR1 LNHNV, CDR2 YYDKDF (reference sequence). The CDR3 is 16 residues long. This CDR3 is CATSRGQKTPFNEQYF. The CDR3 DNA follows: TGTGCCACCAGCAGGGGACAAAAAACCCCCTTTAACGAGCAGTACTTC.

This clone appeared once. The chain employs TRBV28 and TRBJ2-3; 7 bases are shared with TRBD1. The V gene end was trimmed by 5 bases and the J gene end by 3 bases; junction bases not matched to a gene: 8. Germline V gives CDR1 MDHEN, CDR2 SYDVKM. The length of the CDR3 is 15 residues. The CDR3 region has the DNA TGTGCCAGCAGTCCTCGGACAGGTTTGACAGATACGCAGTATTTT. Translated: CASSPRTGLTDTQYF. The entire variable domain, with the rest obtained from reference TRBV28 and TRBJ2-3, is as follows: DVKVTQSSRYLVKRTGEKVFLECVQDMDHENMFWYRQDPGLGLRLIYFSYDVKMKEKGDIPEGYSVSREKKERFSLILESASTNQTSMYLCASSPRTGLTDTQYFGPGTRLTVL.

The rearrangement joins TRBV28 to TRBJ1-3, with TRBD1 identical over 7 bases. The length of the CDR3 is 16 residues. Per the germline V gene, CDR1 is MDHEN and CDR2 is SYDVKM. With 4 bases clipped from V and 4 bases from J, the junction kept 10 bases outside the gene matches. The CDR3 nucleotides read TGTGCCAGCAGTTCGACAGGGATCGGTCGAGGAAACACCATATATTTT. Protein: CASSSTGIGRGNTIYF.

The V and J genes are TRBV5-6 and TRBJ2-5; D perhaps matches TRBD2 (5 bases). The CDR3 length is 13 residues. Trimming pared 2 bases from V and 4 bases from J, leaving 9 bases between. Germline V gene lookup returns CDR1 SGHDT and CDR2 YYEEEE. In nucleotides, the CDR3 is TGTGCCAGCAGCTTTTCGGGATCAGAGACCCAGTACTTC. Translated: CASSFSGSETQYF. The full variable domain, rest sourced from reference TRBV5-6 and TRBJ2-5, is DAGVTQSPTHLIKTRGQQVTLRCSPKSGHDTVSWYQQALGQGPQFIFQYYEEEERQRGNFPDRFSGHQFPNYSSELNVNALLLGDSALYLCASSFSGSETQYFGPGTRLLVL.

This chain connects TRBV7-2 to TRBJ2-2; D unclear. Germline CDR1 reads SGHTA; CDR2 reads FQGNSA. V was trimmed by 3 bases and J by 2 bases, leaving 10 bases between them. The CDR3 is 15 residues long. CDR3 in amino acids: CASSFFDLNTGELFF. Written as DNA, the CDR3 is TGTGCCAGCAGCTTTTTTGACCTTAACACCGGGGAGCTGTTTTTT.

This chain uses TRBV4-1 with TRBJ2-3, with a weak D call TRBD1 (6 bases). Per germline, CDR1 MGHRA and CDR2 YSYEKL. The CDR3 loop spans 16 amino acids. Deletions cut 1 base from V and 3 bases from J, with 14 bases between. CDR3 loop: CASSQGHRAPTDTQYF. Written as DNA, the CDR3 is TGCGCCAGCAGCCAAGGGCACAGGGCCCCGACAGATACGCAGTATTTT.

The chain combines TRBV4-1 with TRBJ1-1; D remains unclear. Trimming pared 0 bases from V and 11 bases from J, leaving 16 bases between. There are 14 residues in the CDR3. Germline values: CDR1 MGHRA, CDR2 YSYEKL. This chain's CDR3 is CASSQDNRQTRAFF. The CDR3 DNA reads TGCGCCAGCAGCCAAGATAATCGGCAGACTAGGGCTTTCTTT.

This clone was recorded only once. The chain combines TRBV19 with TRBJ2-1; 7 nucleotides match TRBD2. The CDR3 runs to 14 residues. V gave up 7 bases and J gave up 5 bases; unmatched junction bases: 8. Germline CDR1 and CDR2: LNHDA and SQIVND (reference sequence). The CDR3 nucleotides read TGTGCCAGTACCCACGGGGGGACCAACAATGAGCAGTTCTTC. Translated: CASTHGGTNNEQFF.

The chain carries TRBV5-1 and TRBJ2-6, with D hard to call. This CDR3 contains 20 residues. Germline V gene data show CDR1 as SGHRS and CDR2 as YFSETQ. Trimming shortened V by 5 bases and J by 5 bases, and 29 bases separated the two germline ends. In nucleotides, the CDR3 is TGCGCCAGCAGGGGCCTCATAGATGGGCAGGCCCCCTTAAGGGCCAACGTCCTGACTTTC. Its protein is CASRGLIDGQAPLRANVLTF.

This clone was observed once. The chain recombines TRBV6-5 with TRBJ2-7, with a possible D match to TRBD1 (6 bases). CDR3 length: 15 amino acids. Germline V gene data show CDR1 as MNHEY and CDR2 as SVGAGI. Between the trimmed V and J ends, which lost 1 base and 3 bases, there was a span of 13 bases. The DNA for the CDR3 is TGTGCCAGCAGTTACTTATTGACAGGTGGCTACGAGCAGTACTTC. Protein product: CASSYLLTGGYEQYF.

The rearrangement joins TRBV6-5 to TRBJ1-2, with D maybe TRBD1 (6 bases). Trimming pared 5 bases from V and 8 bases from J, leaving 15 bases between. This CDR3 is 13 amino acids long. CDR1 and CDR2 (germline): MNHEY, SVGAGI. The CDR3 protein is CASSAGQDRGYTF. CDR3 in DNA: TGTGCCAGCAGTGCGGGACAAGACAGGGGCTACACCTTC.

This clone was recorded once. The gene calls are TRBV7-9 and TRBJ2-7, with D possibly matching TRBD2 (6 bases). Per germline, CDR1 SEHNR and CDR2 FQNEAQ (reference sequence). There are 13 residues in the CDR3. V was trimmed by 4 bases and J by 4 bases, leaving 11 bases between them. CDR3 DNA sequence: TGTGCCAGCAGCTGGGATGGGGGGTACGAGCAGTACTTC. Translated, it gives CASSWDGGYEQYF.

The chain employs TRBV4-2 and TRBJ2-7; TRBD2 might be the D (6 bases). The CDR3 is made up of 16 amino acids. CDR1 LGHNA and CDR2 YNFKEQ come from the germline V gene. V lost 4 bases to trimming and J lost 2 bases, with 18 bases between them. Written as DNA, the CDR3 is TGTGCCAGCAGCCCGGAGGGGACGGCGGCGGCCTACGAGCAGTACTTC. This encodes CASSPEGTAAAYEQYF.